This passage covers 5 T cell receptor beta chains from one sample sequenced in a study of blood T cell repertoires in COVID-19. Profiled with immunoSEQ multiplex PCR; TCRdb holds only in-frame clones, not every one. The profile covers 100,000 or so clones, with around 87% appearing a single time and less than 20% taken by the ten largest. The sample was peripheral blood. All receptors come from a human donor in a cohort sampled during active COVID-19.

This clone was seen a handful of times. The CDR3 region is CASSQVAGNSPLHF. CDR3 bases: TGCGCCAGCAGCCAAGTTGCCGGTAATTCACCCCTCCACTTT. The chain has TRBV4-1 and TRBJ1-6; no definite D call. Germline CDR1 and CDR2: MGHRA and YSYEKL. The CDR3 spans 14 residues. Trimming removed 1 base from V and 6 bases from J, with 7 bases in between.

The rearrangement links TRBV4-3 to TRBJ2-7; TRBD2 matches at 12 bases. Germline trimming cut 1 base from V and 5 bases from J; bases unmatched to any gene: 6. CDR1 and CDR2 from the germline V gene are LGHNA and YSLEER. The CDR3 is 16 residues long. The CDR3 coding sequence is TGCGCCAGCAGCCAAGTACCGGGACTAGCGGGCCACGAGCAGTACTTC. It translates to CASSQVPGLAGHEQYF.

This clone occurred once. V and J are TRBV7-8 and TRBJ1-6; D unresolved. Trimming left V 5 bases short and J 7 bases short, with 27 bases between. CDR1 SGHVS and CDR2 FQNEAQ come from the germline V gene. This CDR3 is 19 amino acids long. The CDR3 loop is CASSLRELPAAELNSPLHF. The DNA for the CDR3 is TGTGCCAGCAGCCTAAGGGAGTTACCGGCGGCGGAGTTAAATTCACCCCTCCACTTT.

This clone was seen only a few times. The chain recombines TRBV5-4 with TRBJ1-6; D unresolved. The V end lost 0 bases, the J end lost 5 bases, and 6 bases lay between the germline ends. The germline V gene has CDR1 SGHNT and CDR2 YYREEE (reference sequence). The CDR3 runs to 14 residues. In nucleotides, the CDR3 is TGTGCCAGCAGCTTGGACAGAAATAATTCACCCCTCCACTTT. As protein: CASSLDRNNSPLHF.

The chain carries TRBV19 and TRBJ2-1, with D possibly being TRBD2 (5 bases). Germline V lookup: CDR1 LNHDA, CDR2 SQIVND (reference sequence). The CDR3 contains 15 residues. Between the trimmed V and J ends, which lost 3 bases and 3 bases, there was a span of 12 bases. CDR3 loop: CASSMDEGDYNEQFF. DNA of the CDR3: TGTGCCAGTAGTATGGACGAGGGCGACTACAATGAGCAGTTCTTC.